Following are 11 T cell receptor beta chains from one sample sequenced in a study of blood T cells in healthy people across ages. The use of a sample-barcoded 5' primer and a J-beta primer mix characterized a second PCR of roughly 7 to 11 cycles. MiXCR, run by TCRdb on the 5' RACE reads, gives a single entry per CDR3 protein. Of 590,000 or so distinct CDR3 sequences listed, 25% to 35% were seen once; the top ten hold around 14%. The material sequenced was blood. Source of these receptors: a woman of 80 years or more in good health.

The chain uses TRBV7-2 and TRBJ1-1, with no clear D. The V end lost 8 bases, the J end lost 6 bases, and 22 bases lay between the germline ends. Germline CDR1 and CDR2: SGHTA and FQGNSA. The CDR3 spans 15 residues. The CDR3: CASEPGEVLTSEAFF. For the CDR3, the DNA is TGTGCCAGCGAGCCCGGAGAGGTTCTGACCTCTGAAGCTTTCTTT.

A few counts support this clonotype. The chain is built from TRBV12-3 or TRBV12-4 and TRBJ1-1; 8 bases align to TRBD1. The CDR3 sequence is 15 residues long. V lost 3 bases to trimming and J lost 5 bases; unmatched junction nucleotides: 8. CDR3 region: CASSFGSGGWTEAFF. The DNA of the CDR3 is TGTGCCAGCAGTTTCGGTTCAGGGGGCTGGACTGAAGCTTTCTTT.

This clonotype was seen ten or more times. The chain recombines TRBV7-6 with TRBJ2-5, with 9 bases aligning to TRBD1. J was trimmed by 2 bases and V by 3 bases; bases with no gene match: 4. The V gene's germline CDR1 is SGHVS and CDR2 FNYEAQ. The CDR3 runs to 15 residues. The CDR3 loop is CASSLGTGLQETQYF. In DNA, the CDR3 is TGTGCCAGCAGCTTGGGGACAGGGCTTCAAGAGACCCAGTACTTC.

This clonotype appeared many times. The chain uses TRBV5-1 and TRBJ2-1; 9 nucleotides match TRBD1. CDR1 and CDR2 (germline): SGHRS, YFSETQ. The V and J ends lost 3 bases and 7 bases, in that order; junction bases with no gene match: 5. CDR3 length: 14 residues. The CDR3 DNA follows: TGCGCCAGCAGCTCGGACAGGGGAGGTAATGAGCAGTTCTTC. This sequence encodes CASSSDRGGNEQFF.

Many counts were recorded for this clonotype. At one boundary the junction diverges from the germline segment, which might be a read error. V gene TRBV6-1 combines with J gene TRBJ2-3; perhaps TRBD2 as D (6 bases). The CDR3 length is 13 residues. Germline V gives CDR1 MNHNS, CDR2 SASEGT. The CDR3 here is CASSGRGTDTQYF. In DNA form, the CDR3 reads TGTGCCAGCAGTGGGAGGGGCACTGATACGCAGTATTTT.

This clonotype turned up a few times. This chain connects TRBV27 to TRBJ1-4, with D unclear. The CDR3 is 12 residues long. CDR1 and CDR2 (germline): MNHEY, SMNVEV (reference sequence). V was cut by 2 bases and J by 10 bases, with 8 bases left in between. The CDR3: CASSLLDGKLFF. The CDR3, as DNA: TGTGCCAGCAGTTTACTCGACGGAAAACTGTTTTTT.

Note on this clonotype: A much larger clone is a single base away; this may be a read error. The rearrangement links TRBV19 to TRBJ2-1, with D maybe TRBD2 (5 bases). The CDR3 sequence is 14 residues long. CDR1 LNHDA and CDR2 SQIVND come from the germline V gene (reference sequence). The V end lost 5 bases, the J end lost 10 bases, and 18 bases lay between the germline ends. The CDR3 DNA follows: TGTGCCAGTAGTCCCCCATTGAGGGCGGGCGAGCAGTTCTTC. It specifies CASSPPLRAGEQFF.

This chain connects TRBV7-9 to TRBJ1-5; no clear D gene. V gave up 5 bases and J gave up 4 bases, with 12 bases separating them. From germline, CDR1 is SEHNR and CDR2 FQNEAQ (reference sequence). CDR3 length equals 14 residues. DNA for the CDR3: TGTGCCAGCAGCCCGGACCTGGAAAATCAGCCCCAGCATTTT. Translation gives CASSPDLENQPQHF.

Worth noting for this clonotype: It may be a read error: a sequence one base away is much more abundant. The chain employs TRBV20-1 and TRBJ1-2, with a possible D match to TRBD1 (5 bases). CDR1 DFQATT and CDR2 SNEGSKA come from the germline V gene (reference sequence). Trimming took off 8 bases at V and 0 bases at J, with 13 bases between the two ends. This CDR3 is 13 amino acids long. CDR3 coding DNA: TGCAGTTCCGCCGGGGCTTCTAACTATGGCTACACCTTC. Translated: CSSAGASNYGYTF.

This clonotype was counted between two and nine times. The chain is built from TRBV12-3 or TRBV12-4 and TRBJ1-5; D remains unclear. Trimming cost V 6 bases and J 4 bases, with 13 bases left between them. The CDR3 loop spans 14 amino acids. The CDR3 nucleotides read TGTGCCAGCAGCCTCGACATCCCTAATCAGCCCCAGCATTTT. Residues: CASSLDIPNQPQHF.

The chain has TRBV20-1 and TRBJ1-6; the D gene is possibly TRBD1 (6 bases). Germline V CDR1 and CDR2: DFQATT, SNEGSKA (reference sequence). V was trimmed by 6 bases and J by 8 bases, leaving 14 bases between them. CDR3 size: 13 residues. The CDR3 here is CSAATGSDSPLHF. CDR3 coding DNA: TGCAGTGCCGCTACAGGGTCGGATTCACCCCTCCACTTT.